The next 26 T cell receptor beta chains were all read from a single sample in a study of blood T cell repertoires in COVID-19. The repertoire was sequenced with immunoSEQ multiplex PCR; TCRdb's copy has only in-frame clones and lacks some. This table has under 200,000 clones, 65% to 90% appearing once. Sequenced: peripheral blood. The receptors were gathered from a human donor in a cohort sampled during active COVID-19.

The rearrangement links TRBV12-5 to TRBJ2-3; 9 nucleotides align to TRBD2. The CDR3 is 15 residues long. J gave up 1 base and V 3 bases, and 2 bases lay outside the gene matches. Germline CDR1 and CDR2: LGHNT and FRNRAP. CDR3 nucleotide sequence: TGTGCTAGTGGTTTCCAGCGGGGGGGCACAGATACGCAGTATTTT. Its translation: CASGFQRGGTDTQYF.

The table lists this clone with a few counts. The rearrangement uses TRBV4-3 and TRBJ1-5; D remains ambiguous. The ends were cut back, 0 bases at V and 7 bases at J, with 16 bases in the middle. Per germline, CDR1 LGHNA and CDR2 YSLEER. The CDR3 consists of 16 residues. The CDR3 region is CASSQDWGTGGQPQHF. Here the CDR3 DNA reads TGCGCCAGCAGCCAAGATTGGGGAACCGGAGGGCAGCCCCAGCATTTT.

The chain has TRBV6-2 or TRBV6-3 and TRBJ2-5; possibly TRBD1 for D (5 bases). The V gene's germline CDR1 is MNHEY and CDR2 SVGEGT. This CDR3 has 16 amino acids. With 2 bases removed from V and 0 bases from J, the gap between germline ends came to 13 bases. CDR3 nucleotide sequence: TGTGCCAGCAGTTACGGGGCCGACAAGTACCAAGAGACCCAGTACTTC. This encodes CASSYGADKYQETQYF.

This clone has a handful of counts. This chain joins TRBV7-2 and TRBJ1-2; 10 bases agree with TRBD1. The CDR3 runs 14 residues. The V gene end was trimmed by 5 bases and the J gene end by 6 bases; junction bases not matched to a gene: 6. Per germline, CDR1 SGHTA and CDR2 FQGNSA. CDR3 nucleotides: TGTGCCAGCAGCCGGACAGGGGGAGGAGATGGCTACACCTTC. This sequence encodes CASSRTGGGDGYTF.

Only one count was recorded for this clone. V and J are TRBV24-1 and TRBJ2-3, with 12 bases identical to TRBD1. After removal of 3 bases from V and 0 bases from J, the junction contained 9 bases not matched to a gene. The CDR3 has 19 amino acids. Germline V gives CDR1 KGHDR, CDR2 SFDVKD. The CDR3 sequence: CATSDPMGTGGISTDTQYF. The CDR3 nucleotides read TGTGCCACCAGTGATCCGATGGGGACAGGGGGCATTAGCACAGATACGCAGTATTTT.

The rearrangement links TRBV5-1 to TRBJ2-7; 8 bases fit TRBD1. Germline V CDR1 and CDR2: SGHRS, YFSETQ. The CDR3 is 15 residues long. With V trimmed by 4 bases and J by 3 bases, 9 bases remained unmatched. The CDR3 reads CASSPAGQEDYEQYF. The CDR3 nucleotides read TGCGCCAGCAGCCCCGCGGGACAGGAGGACTACGAGCAGTACTTC.

The table lists this clone with a few counts. The chain links TRBV7-2 to TRBJ2-3, with TRBD1 matching 8 bases. J lost 7 bases, V lost 0 bases, and 6 bases had no gene match. This CDR3 has 15 amino acids. Germline V gives CDR1 SGHTA, CDR2 FQGNSA. The CDR3 region is CASSLAQGAANTQYF. Written as DNA, the CDR3 is TGTGCCAGCAGCTTAGCGCAGGGGGCCGCAAATACGCAGTATTTT.

The V call is TRBV6-4, the J call TRBJ2-7, with 10 bases aligning to TRBD2. This CDR3 has 14 residues. Germline CDR1 reads MRHNA; CDR2 reads SNTAGT. The junction had 6 bases not matched to a gene; V was cut back by 4 bases and J by 6 bases. The CDR3 loop is CASSVGTSEGEQYF. The CDR3 DNA reads TGTGCCAGCAGTGTCGGGACTAGCGAGGGCGAGCAGTACTTC.

This rearrangement joins TRBV2 to TRBJ2-7; D is uncertain. The germline gives CDR1 SNHLY, CDR2 FYNNEI. Trimming removed 3 bases from V and 5 bases from J, with 14 bases in between. CDR3 length equals 14 residues. The CDR3, as DNA: TGTGCCAGCAGTGAGAGTAGCTTGTCCCACGAGCAGTACTTC. Protein: CASSESSLSHEQYF.

The V gene is TRBV6-2 or TRBV6-3, the J gene TRBJ2-6, with a weak D call TRBD1 (6 bases). The ends were cut back, 4 bases at V and 1 base at J, with 8 bases in the middle. Germline V CDR1 and CDR2: MNHEY, SVGEGT. This CDR3 contains 15 residues. The CDR3 is CASSSTGSGANVLTF. In nucleotides, the CDR3 is TGTGCCAGCAGTTCTACAGGGTCTGGGGCCAACGTCCTGACTTTC.

The chain couples TRBV6-5 to TRBJ1-6, with a possible D match to TRBD1 (5 bases). The germline V gene has CDR1 MNHEY and CDR2 SVGAGI. V lost 8 bases to trimming and J lost 6 bases, with 14 bases between them. The CDR3 has 14 residues. This CDR3 reads CASQPGGGNSPLHF. DNA of the CDR3: TGTGCCAGCCAACCGGGGGGGGGTAATTCACCCCTCCACTTT.

Only a few counts were recorded for this clone. The CDR3 loop reads CATSRENYEQYF. The CDR3 DNA sequence: TGTGCCACCTCCCGGGAGAACTACGAGCAGTACTTC. The chain uses TRBV19 and TRBJ2-7; tentatively, D is TRBD2 (6 bases). The CDR3 contains 12 residues. Germline CDR1 LNHDA, CDR2 SQIVND (reference sequence). Trimming cost V 10 bases and J 3 bases, with 13 bases left between them. Supplemented by reference TRBV19 and TRBJ2-7, the full variable domain reads DGGITQSPKYLFRKEGQNVTLSCEQNLNHDAMYWYRQDPGQGLRLIYYSQIVNDFQKGDIAEGYSVSREKKESFPLTVTSAQKNPTAFYLCATSRENYEQYFGPGTRLTVT.

In this sample, this clone turned up a few times. V gene TRBV27 combines with J gene TRBJ2-2, with a tentative D call TRBD1 (5 bases). CDR3 size: 15 residues. Per the germline V gene, CDR1 is MNHEY and CDR2 is SMNVEV (reference sequence). Trimming took off 2 bases at V and 0 bases at J, with 7 bases between the two ends. The CDR3 DNA sequence: TGTGCCAGCAGTTTACGACAGACGAACACCGGGGAGCTGTTTTTT. This codes for CASSLRQTNTGELFF.

The rearrangement joins TRBV6-5 to TRBJ1-6, with D maybe TRBD1 (6 bases). Germline V lookup: CDR1 MNHEY, CDR2 SVGAGI. The CDR3 extends over 14 amino acids. Trimming removed 6 bases from V and 5 bases from J, with 11 bases in between. The CDR3 reads CASSWDKDNSPLHF. The CDR3 DNA sequence: TGTGCCAGCAGCTGGGACAAGGATAATTCACCCCTCCACTTT.

This clone came up once. V and J are TRBV10-3 and TRBJ2-1, with TRBD2 matching 16 bases. Germline trimming cut 9 bases from V and 0 bases from J; bases unmatched to any gene: 5. Germline V gives CDR1 ENHRY, CDR2 SYGVKD. This CDR3 comprises 17 residues. This CDR3 is CAISGTSGRASYNEQFF. DNA of the CDR3: TGTGCCATTTCCGGGACTAGCGGGAGGGCCTCCTACAATGAGCAGTTCTTC.

CDR3 residues: CASRSPGQGSYGYTF. The CDR3 DNA is TGCGCCAGCAGGTCTCCGGGACAGGGAAGCTATGGCTACACCTTC. The rearrangement links TRBV5-1 to TRBJ1-2; TRBD1 agrees at 9 bases. The CDR3 runs to 15 residues. CDR1 and CDR2 (germline): SGHRS, YFSETQ. The J segment lost 4 bases and the V segment lost 5 bases, leaving 9 bases of the junction unmatched.

The V gene is TRBV7-2, the J gene TRBJ1-2; 7 nucleotides match TRBD1. With 5 bases clipped from V and 4 bases from J, the junction kept 4 bases outside the gene matches. CDR1 and CDR2 (germline): SGHTA, FQGNSA. This CDR3 contains 13 residues. The CDR3 DNA is TGTGCCAGCAGCAGGGACAGCAGCTATGGCTACACCTTC. This encodes CASSRDSSYGYTF.

The chain has TRBV4-3 and TRBJ1-4; possible D gene TRBD1, 6 bases. Between the trimmed V and J ends, which lost 1 base and 0 bases, there was a span of 6 bases. CDR3 size: 15 residues. Germline V CDR1 and CDR2: LGHNA, YSLEER. Here the CDR3 DNA reads TGCGCCAGCAGCCAAGGGACAGCAACTAATGAAAAACTGTTTTTT. Its protein product is CASSQGTATNEKLFF.

This clone occurred many times. The chain has TRBV28 and TRBJ2-7, with 7 bases lining up with TRBD1. The CDR3 spans 13 residues. The germline CDR1 and CDR2 sequences are MDHEN and SYDVKM. V lost 8 bases and J lost 6; bases outside the gene matches: 10. The CDR3 protein is CASVREGAGEQYF. As DNA, the CDR3 is TGTGCCAGCGTCAGAGAGGGGGCAGGCGAGCAGTACTTC.

The rearrangement joins TRBV4-1 to TRBJ1-2; a weak D match, TRBD1 (5 bases). The CDR3 sequence is 13 residues long. V dropped 2 bases and J dropped 7 bases, with 11 bases sitting between them. Per the germline V gene, CDR1 is MGHRA and CDR2 is YSYEKL. DNA for the CDR3: TGCGCCAGCAGCCAATCCCAGGGAGGTGGCTACACCTTC. Protein sequence: CASSQSQGGGYTF.

The genes are TRBV11-3 and TRBJ2-7; TRBD2 matches 11 bases. Germline V CDR1 and CDR2: SGHNT, YENEEA. V was pared by 5 bases and J by 3 bases, with 6 bases of the junction left unmatched. CDR3 length: 15 residues. The CDR3 reads CASSATSGSIYEQYF. In DNA form, the CDR3 reads TGTGCCAGCAGCGCAACTAGCGGGAGTATCTACGAGCAGTACTTC.

CDR3 nucleotide sequence: TGTGCCAGCAGGCAGGTTTCCTACGAGCAGTACTTC. Amino acids: CASRQVSYEQYF. This rearrangement joins TRBV7-9 to TRBJ2-7; no clear D gene. With 6 bases removed from V and 1 base from J, the gap between germline ends came to 7 bases. The CDR3 consists of 12 residues. Per germline, CDR1 SEHNR and CDR2 FQNEAQ (reference sequence).

This chain joins TRBV5-1 and TRBJ2-7, with TRBD2 matching 9 bases. The germline V gene has CDR1 SGHRS and CDR2 YFSETQ. CDR3 length: 13 residues. V was pared by 4 bases and J by 3 bases, with 2 bases of the junction left unmatched. CDR3 protein: CASSVLAGYEQYF. The CDR3 bases are TGCGCCAGCAGCGTACTAGCGGGCTACGAGCAGTACTTC.

This clone was seen once. The chain has TRBV6-4 and TRBJ2-3; 9 bases line up with TRBD1. The CDR3 sequence is 17 residues long. Germline V gives CDR1 MRHNA, CDR2 SNTAGT. V trimming: 0 bases; J trimming: 5 bases; junction bases outside the gene matches: 9. CDR3 in amino acids: CASSDSPGGQGIDTQYF. CDR3 DNA sequence: TGTGCCAGCAGTGACTCGCCAGGGGGACAGGGTATAGATACGCAGTATTTT.

The rearrangement uses TRBV7-3 and TRBJ2-7; TRBD1 agrees at 8 bases. The length of the CDR3 is 15 residues. J gave up 2 bases and V 1 base, and 4 bases lay outside the gene matches. In germline, CDR1 is SGHTA, CDR2 FQGTGA. The CDR3 sequence: CASSLRQGAPYEQYF. The CDR3 nucleotides are TGTGCCAGCAGCTTAAGGCAGGGGGCACCCTACGAGCAGTACTTC.

V and J are TRBV15 and TRBJ2-3, with 7 nucleotides matching TRBD2. V lost 0 bases, J lost 2 bases, and 8 bases stayed unmatched. Per germline, CDR1 LNHNV and CDR2 YYDKDF (reference sequence). The CDR3 totals 17 residues. This CDR3 is CATSRDRGLAVTDTQYF. CDR3 nucleotides: TGTGCCACCAGCAGAGATCGAGGGCTAGCGGTCACAGATACGCAGTATTTT.